Presented here are 24 T cell receptor beta chains from one specimen sequenced in a study of metastatic and nonmetastatic thyroid tumors. Each patient came to thyroid surgery without any prior treatment (of any kind). TCRdb reassembled clones from the PCR reads with MiXCR. The sample holds 75,000 to 95,000 clones; roughly 13% are singletons and the top ten take over 9%. Sequencing input: blood. These TCRs come from a female donor with papillary thyroid cancer or a benign thyroid nodule (not recorded which). Some clones in this sample may be carry-over from other donors' samples.

This clone was recorded at least ten times. CDR3 DNA: TGTGCCAGCTCAGGGGGGGCGCATAACACTGAAGCTTTCTTT. This encodes CASSGGAHNTEAFF. V usage is TRBV2 and J usage is TRBJ1-1; TRBD1 agrees at 7 bases. There are 14 residues in the CDR3. Germline values: CDR1 SNHLY, CDR2 FYNNEI. V dropped 8 bases and J dropped 2; count of bases not matched to a gene: 8.

This clone was detected many times. This rearrangement joins TRBV6-2 or TRBV6-3 to TRBJ2-7; D is perhaps TRBD2 (5 bases). CDR1 is MNHEY and CDR2 is SVGEGT in the germline V gene. This CDR3 has 12 amino acids. V lost 2 bases to trimming and J lost 3 bases, with 5 bases between them. Here the CDR3 DNA reads TGTGCCAGCAGTTACGGACTCTACGAGCAGTACTTC. Translating it yields CASSYGLYEQYF.

This clone has at least ten counts. At one end the junction does not follow the germline gene, possibly because of a read error. This chain uses TRBV4-1 with TRBJ1-6; weak D call: TRBD1 (5 bases). CDR3 length: 16 residues. Per the germline V gene, CDR1 is MGHRA and CDR2 is YSYEKL. CDR3 sequence (DNA): TGCACCAGCAGCCAAGAGGGGATAGAGGGAAGGACACCCCTCCACTTT. This translates into CTSSQEGIEGRTPLHF.

This clone was picked up many times. Written as DNA, the CDR3 is TGCGCCAGCAGCTTTGGGGTCCTAGACGGTGGCTACGAGCAGTACTTC. Translation: CASSFGVLDGGYEQYF. This chain connects TRBV5-1 to TRBJ2-7; no definite D call. CDR1 and CDR2 from the germline V gene are SGHRS and YFSETQ. This CDR3 has 16 residues. V was trimmed by 2 bases and J by 3 bases, leaving 18 bases between them. The whole variable domain, remainder taken from reference TRBV5-1 and TRBJ2-7, is KAGVTQTPRYLIKTRGQQVTLSCSPISGHRSVSWYQQTPGQGLQFLFEYFSETQRNKGNFPGRFSGRQFSNSRSEMNVSTLELGDSALYLCASSFGVLDGGYEQYFGPGTRLTVT.

In its sample, this clone was seen a few times. A single base separates this from a much larger clone, so it may be a read error. The chain combines TRBV29-1 with TRBJ1-2; D gene uncertain. The germline V and J ends were trimmed by 4 bases and 1 base, with 10 bases remaining between them. The CDR3 is 13 residues long. CDR1 and CDR2 from the germline V gene are SQVTM and ANQGSEA. Written as DNA, the CDR3 is TGCAGCGTTGGGCAGGTCCGTAACTATGGCTACACCTTC. This codes for CSVGQVRNYGYTF.

This clone was observed many times. The chain recombines TRBV28 with TRBJ2-5, with 11 bases matching TRBD2. Germline CDR1 MDHEN, CDR2 SYDVKM. With V trimmed by 10 bases and J by 5 bases, 12 bases remained unmatched. The CDR3 covers 15 residues. The CDR3 nucleotides read TGTGCCACCACCGAACTAGCGGGAGTCTGGGAGACCCAGTACTTC. Protein product: CATTELAGVWETQYF.

Note on this clone: Given a much more abundant clone one base away, this may be a read error. The chain joins TRBV11-2 to TRBJ2-7, with D perhaps being TRBD1 or TRBD2 (5 bases each). CDR1 is SGHAT, CDR2 FQNNGV, per germline. The V end lost 5 bases, the J end lost 0 bases, and 8 bases lay between the germline ends. The CDR3 is 13 amino acids. The CDR3 reads CASSPGASYEQYF. The CDR3 nucleotides read TGTGCCAGCAGCCCCGGGGCCTCCTACGAGCAGTACTTC. The whole variable domain, remainder taken from reference TRBV11-2 and TRBJ2-7, is EAGVAQSPRYKIIEKRQSVAFWCNPISGHATLYWYQQILGQGPKLLIQFQNNGVVDDSQLPKDRFSAERLKGVDSTLKIQPAKLEDSAVYLCASSPGASYEQYFGPGTRLTVT.

A few counts support this clone. An end of the junction does not agree with germline; a read error may underlie this. CDR3 residues: CASSLLPVAGQETEYF. The CDR3 DNA is TGTGCCAGCAGTTTACTACCGGTCGCGGGGCAGGAGACCGAGTACTTC. The chain carries TRBV27 and TRBJ2-5, with D possibly TRBD2 on 6 matching bases. Germline lookup yields CDR1 MNHEY and CDR2 SMNVEV (reference sequence). There are 16 residues in the CDR3.

As for this clone: A much larger clone is a single base away; this may be a read error. The chain links TRBV7-7 to TRBJ2-1, with 11 bases matching TRBD2. Germline V gene data show CDR1 as SSHAT and CDR2 as FNYEAQ (reference sequence). This CDR3 is 16 amino acids long. The CDR3 sequence is CASSITSGSSYNERFF. CDR3 coding DNA: TGTGCCAGCAGCATAACTAGCGGGAGTTCCTACAATGAGCGGTTCTTC.

This clone was recorded at least ten times. The chain has TRBV6-1 and TRBJ2-3; perhaps TRBD1 as D (6 bases). The CDR3 runs to 14 residues. V was pared by 3 bases and J by 8 bases, with 15 bases between. From germline, CDR1 is MNHNS and CDR2 SASEGT. The CDR3 region has the DNA TGTGCCAGCAGTGAGGGACAACCTGCGGGTACGCAGTATTTT. The encoded protein is CASSEGQPAGTQYF.

This clone was detected only a few times. This may arise from a read error, as a much more abundant clone is one base away. The J gene is TRBJ2-1, the V gene TRBV27; D remains unclear. Germline loops: CDR1 MNHEY, CDR2 SMNVEV (reference sequence). The CDR3 extends over 13 amino acids. Trimming pared 6 bases from V and 4 bases from J, leaving 10 bases between. As DNA, the CDR3 is TGTGCCAGCAGGCCCACTGTTTACAATGAGCAGTTCTTC. This encodes CASRPTVYNEQFF.

This clone was detected many times. J is TRBJ2-7 and V is TRBV20-1, with D unresolved. V was trimmed by 4 bases and J by 8 bases, leaving 15 bases between them. This CDR3 region has 12 residues. CDR1 DFQATT and CDR2 SNEGSKA come from the germline V gene (reference sequence). The CDR3 here is CSANPSSVKQYF. The CDR3 DNA sequence: TGCAGTGCTAACCCTAGTAGTGTCAAGCAGTACTTC.

This clone has at least ten counts. CDR3 coding DNA: TGCGCCAGCAGCTTGGGGCCCACCCAAGAGACCCAGTACTTC. Amino acid sequence: CASSLGPTQETQYF. The chain employs TRBV5-1 and TRBJ2-5; D is undetermined. This CDR3 spans 14 amino acids. Germline CDR1 reads SGHRS; CDR2 reads YFSETQ. Deletions cut 0 bases from V and 1 base from J, with 7 bases between.

This clone was counted ten times or more. CDR3 amino acids: CASSVAGGNYNEQFF. The CDR3 DNA sequence: TGTGCCAGCAGCGTAGCCGGCGGGAATTACAATGAGCAGTTCTTC. V and J are TRBV9 and TRBJ2-1; D might be TRBD2 (6 bases). Germline V gene sequence: CDR1 SGDLS, CDR2 YYNGEE. The CDR3 is 15 amino acids. Trimming shortened V by 0 bases and J by 4 bases, and 11 bases separated the two germline ends.

This clone occurred many times. The chain has TRBV28 and TRBJ1-2; 8 nucleotides line up with TRBD1. J gave up 0 bases and V 5 bases, and 5 bases lay outside the gene matches. This CDR3 spans 15 amino acids. Germline CDR1 MDHEN, CDR2 SYDVKM. For the CDR3, the DNA is TGTGCCAGCAGTCCACAGGGGGTGGCTAACTATGGCTACACCTTC. This translates into CASSPQGVANYGYTF.

This clone was detected ten times or more. The chain carries TRBV6-1 and TRBJ2-5; 10 nucleotides line up with TRBD2. Looked up from germline, CDR1 is MNHNS and CDR2 is SASEGT. Losses at the gene ends were 4 bases for V and 5 bases for J; bases not matched to a gene: 4. This CDR3 has 14 amino acids. The CDR3, as DNA: TGTGCCAGCAGTGCTAGCGGGAGCTTGGAGACCCAGTACTTC. Residues: CASSASGSLETQYF.

The chain combines TRBV2 with TRBJ1-6; 9 positions agree with TRBD1. The CDR3 is made up of 15 amino acids. Per the germline V gene, CDR1 is SNHLY and CDR2 is FYNNEI. V was clipped by 8 bases and J by 9 bases; unmatched bases: 11. Here the CDR3 reads CASYKRQGGGSPLHF. The CDR3 DNA is TGTGCCAGCTACAAAAGACAGGGGGGGGGTTCACCCCTCCACTTT.

This clone was picked up many times. This chain joins TRBV12-3 or TRBV12-4 and TRBJ2-5; 8 bases are a match to TRBD2. V shed 6 bases and J 7 bases; nucleotides not matched to a gene: 7. The CDR3 length is 13 residues. The CDR3 region has the DNA TGTGCCAGCAGCCCCGGGGGGGCCGGGACCCAGTACTTC. Residues: CASSPGGAGTQYF.

This clone was observed a handful of times. CDR3 region: CASGDSGVYEQYF. Written as DNA, the CDR3 is TGTGCCAGCGGGGATAGCGGGGTCTACGAGCAGTACTTC. V gene TRBV11-2 combines with J gene TRBJ2-7; 8 bases agree with TRBD2. In germline, CDR1 is SGHAT, CDR2 FQNNGV. This CDR3 has 13 amino acids. V lost 8 bases, J lost 3 bases, and 6 bases stayed unmatched.

Ten or more counts support this clone. The gene calls are TRBV28 and TRBJ1-2, with unresolved D. This CDR3 is 13 amino acids long. Germline loops: CDR1 MDHEN, CDR2 SYDVKM. The V end was cut by 7 bases, the J end by 8 bases, with 17 bases between. CDR3 nucleotide sequence: TGTGCCAGCACCCCGTCGCCCGCGCTGGGCTACACCTTC. It codes for CASTPSPALGYTF.

This clone was counted ten times or more. The chain has TRBV12-3 or TRBV12-4 and TRBJ2-1; maybe TRBD1 (5 bases). This CDR3 has 15 amino acids. The V and J ends lost 5 bases and 2 bases respectively, with 13 bases between them. CDR3 bases: TGTGCCAGCAGTGGGGTCCCAGGGACCTACAATGAGCAGTTCTTC. Translated, it gives CASSGVPGTYNEQFF.

This clone was recorded many times. The chain is built from TRBV2 and TRBJ2-7; possible D gene TRBD1, 6 bases. The CDR3 has 16 amino acids. Germline lookup yields CDR1 SNHLY and CDR2 FYNNEI. Trimming cost V 0 bases and J 3 bases, with 15 bases left between them. The CDR3 sequence: CASSEAGGTRLYEQYF. The DNA for the CDR3 is TGTGCCAGCAGTGAAGCAGGGGGAACGAGGCTCTACGAGCAGTACTTC.

The chain is built from TRBV5-4 and TRBJ1-1; 10 nucleotides line up with TRBD1. The trim removed 4 bases at V and 4 bases at J, leaving 7 bases unmatched. The germline V gene encodes CDR1 SGHNT and CDR2 YYREEE (reference sequence). This CDR3 is built from 15 residues. CDR3 DNA sequence: TGTGCCAGCAGCAAACAGACAGGGGGCGGCACTGAAGCTTTCTTT. Translating it yields CASSKQTGGGTEAFF.

This clone was seen at least ten times. The chain recombines TRBV4-1 with TRBJ2-7; D is unclear. Germline V gene data show CDR1 as MGHRA and CDR2 as YSYEKL. The germline V and J ends were trimmed by 0 bases and 6 bases, with 9 bases remaining between them. There are 13 residues in the CDR3. CDR3 sequence reads: CASSQDLVGEQYF. The CDR3 DNA is TGCGCCAGCAGCCAAGATCTGGTGGGCGAGCAGTACTTC.